The clone carrying this T cell receptor beta chain was counted between two and nine times. The germline V gene has CDR1 MDHEN and CDR2 SYDVKM. The CDR3 contains 13 residues. Trimming left V 5 bases short and J 0 bases short, with 6 bases between. These data are taken from a study of blood T cells in healthy people across ages. Individuals who donated were healthy Caucasians from Russia aged roughly 6 to 100. Every donor gave around 10 milliliters of peripheral blood. Extraction yielded at least 5 micrograms of total RNA per sample. Together with a sample-barcoded 5' primer, a J-beta primer mix was included in a second PCR lasting about 6 to 11 cycles. Per-sample output comprised a minimum of 3 million paired-end reads containing CDR3. From the 5' RACE reads, TCRdb called clonotypes with MiXCR, one entry per CDR3 protein. Of about 290,000 distinct CDR3 sequences listed, roughly 27% were seen once; the top ten hold approximately 29%.

Sequencing input: blood. This clonotype was sampled from a woman in her 70s in good health. The chain uses TRBV28 and TRBJ2-3; no reliable D call. The CDR3 bases are TGTGCCAGCAGTGAGGACAGCACAGATACGCAGTATTTT. The encoded protein is CASSEDSTDTQYF.